This passage covers 10 T cell receptor beta chains from one sample sequenced in a study of shared clonotypes between healthy human individuals. Clones were sequenced by immunoSEQ multiplex PCR, and TCRdb holds only the in-frame ones, with some missing. The sample records about 2.4 million clones, over 85% being singletons. The sample consisted of naive CD4+ T cells from PBMCs. Regarding subset: CD45RA+ positively selected. These receptors were taken from a man aged 18 to 30 in good health. Some clones in this sample may be carry-over from other donors' samples.

The DNA of the CDR3 is TGTGCCAGTAGTACAAAGGGGGGGAACACTGAAGCTTTCTTT. Its protein is CASSTKGGNTEAFF. The chain links TRBV19 to TRBJ1-1; maybe TRBD1 (6 bases). The CDR3 spans 14 residues. Trimming left V 4 bases short and J 1 base short, with 10 bases between. Germline loops: CDR1 LNHDA, CDR2 SQIVND (reference sequence).

A remark on this clone: Other DNA sequences in this specimen translate into the identical CDR3. The V call is TRBV5-1, the J call TRBJ1-5, with TRBD1 matching over 8 bases. Trimming at V came to 2 bases and at J to 4 bases, leaving 2 bases not matched to a gene. CDR1 is SGHRS, CDR2 YFSETQ, per germline. There are 14 residues in the CDR3. The CDR3 DNA sequence: TGCGCCAGCAGCTTCGGGACAGGAAATCAGCCCCAGCATTTT. Residues: CASSFGTGNQPQHF.

This clone has only a few counts. Other nucleotide sequences in the sample specify the same CDR3. V is TRBV5-1 and J is TRBJ2-6; D gene ambiguous. The CDR3 is 14 amino acids. The V end was cut by 0 bases, the J end by 2 bases, with 3 bases between. From germline, CDR1 is SGHRS and CDR2 YFSETQ. CDR3 protein: CASSLVPGANVLTF. The CDR3 region has the DNA TGCGCCAGCAGCTTGGTGCCTGGGGCCAACGTCCTGACTTTC.

The chain carries TRBV30 and TRBJ1-2; tentative D call: TRBD1 (6 bases). The V and J ends lost 4 bases and 2 bases respectively, with 17 bases between them. CDR1 is GTSNPN and CDR2 is SVGIG in the germline V gene (reference sequence). The CDR3 loop spans 15 amino acids. CDR3 sequence: CAWKGKQGKNYGYTF. CDR3 sequence (DNA): TGTGCCTGGAAGGGGAAACAGGGAAAAAACTATGGCTACACCTTC.

This chain uses TRBV7-8 with TRBJ2-1, with 9 positions matching TRBD2. Germline values: CDR1 SGHVS, CDR2 FQNEAQ. The CDR3 covers 16 residues. Trimming took 3 bases from V and 3 from J; bases not matched to a gene: 6. The chain's CDR3 is CASSLATSGFYNEQFF. The CDR3 nucleotides read TGTGCCAGCAGCTTGGCGACTAGCGGATTCTACAATGAGCAGTTCTTC.

This rearrangement joins TRBV28 to TRBJ2-5, with unresolved D. The ends were cut back, 8 bases at V and 3 bases at J, with 10 bases in the middle. The CDR3 totals 12 residues. Germline lookup yields CDR1 MDHEN and CDR2 SYDVKM. For the CDR3, the DNA is TGTGCCAGCGCATTACAGAAAGAGACCCAGTACTTC. Its translation is CASALQKETQYF.

The genes are TRBV5-1 and TRBJ2-3; D gene unclear. Germline lookup yields CDR1 SGHRS and CDR2 YFSETQ. The CDR3 is 14 residues long. V lost 2 bases to trimming and J lost 2 bases, with 9 bases between them. In nucleotides, the CDR3 is TGCGCCAGCAGCTTTACAGACCCCACAGATACGCAGTATTTT. It codes for CASSFTDPTDTQYF.

The count of this clone is one. This chain connects TRBV9 to TRBJ1-2; D is uncertain. V was clipped by 5 bases and J by 0 bases, with 17 bases between them. Germline V gene lookup returns CDR1 SGDLS and CDR2 YYNGEE. The CDR3 contains 16 residues. Here the CDR3 DNA reads TGTGCCAGCAGTAGGTATGGGATAACCACTAACTATGGCTACACCTTC. It yields the protein CASSRYGITTNYGYTF.

The chain uses TRBV18 and TRBJ2-1; 9 bases align to TRBD1. The CDR3 is 15 residues long. The germline CDR1 and CDR2 sequences are KGHSH and LQKENI. J lost 7 bases, V lost 3 bases, and 7 bases had no gene match. Here the CDR3 reads CASSPAMGQGNEQFF. The CDR3 DNA follows: TGTGCCAGCTCACCGGCGATGGGACAGGGTAATGAGCAGTTCTTC.

The CDR3 sequence: CASSYQIRTDTQYF. In DNA form, the CDR3 reads TGTGCCAGCAGTTACCAGATTCGCACAGATACGCAGTATTTT. The J gene is TRBJ2-3, the V gene TRBV27, with unresolved D. The V end was cut by 4 bases, the J end by 1 base, with 9 bases between. The CDR3 runs 14 residues. Germline CDR1 is MNHEY and CDR2 is SMNVEV (reference sequence).